Presented here are 17 T cell receptor beta chains from one specimen sequenced in a study of cytomegalovirus exposure and HLA in healthy donors. Generated by immunoSEQ multiplex PCR, the TCRdb table keeps only in-frame clones and is missing some. The sample consists of about 250,000 clones, roughly nine tenths of them appearing once. The sample consisted of PBMCs. The receptor source for this set is a man between 18 and 35 years old in good health and CMV-seropositive.

This clone was detected only a few times. This chain joins TRBV5-8 and TRBJ2-7; perhaps TRBD2 as D (6 bases). Looked up from germline, CDR1 is SGHTS and CDR2 is YDEGEE. The CDR3 covers 15 residues. V was shortened by 0 bases and J by 5 bases, with 15 bases between the two germline ends. CDR3 coding DNA: TGTGCCAGCAGCTTGGACCCTTCCCTAGCGCACGAGCAGTACTTC. It is translated as CASSLDPSLAHEQYF. Complete variable domain (other parts from reference TRBV5-8 and TRBJ2-7): EAGVTQSPTHLIKTRGQQATLRCSPISGHTSVYWYQQALGLGLQFLLWYDEGEERNRGNFPPRFSGRQFPNYSSELNVNALELEDSALYLCASSLDPSLAHEQYFGPGTRLTVT.

This chain connects TRBV6-4 to TRBJ2-3; maybe TRBD2 (7 bases). V lost 0 bases and J lost 1, with 14 bases in between. The CDR3 covers 17 residues. Per the germline V gene, CDR1 is MRHNA and CDR2 is SNTAGT. The chain's CDR3 is CASSDSPGGDGTDTQYF. CDR3 sequence (DNA): TGTGCCAGCAGTGACTCGCCGGGGGGCGACGGCACAGATACGCAGTATTTT.

V gene TRBV10-3 combines with J gene TRBJ2-1; TRBD2 matches at 9 bases. The V and J ends lost 7 bases and 9 bases, in that order; junction bases with no gene match: 7. The CDR3 spans 13 residues. CDR1 is ENHRY, CDR2 SYGVKD, per germline. CDR3 sequence (DNA): TGTGCCATCACCGGGACTAGCCAGGCTGAGCAGTTCTTC. This gives the protein CAITGTSQAEQFF.

This clone was seen only once. The chain has TRBV7-9 and TRBJ1-1, with 7 bases lining up with TRBD1. V dropped 5 bases and J dropped 0; count of bases not matched to a gene: 6. CDR1 is SEHNR, CDR2 FQNEAQ, per germline (reference sequence). The CDR3 spans 15 residues. CDR3 DNA: TGTGCCAGCAGCGTCCCGACAGGGCTGAACACTGAAGCTTTCTTT. It translates to CASSVPTGLNTEAFF.

The chain employs TRBV19 and TRBJ1-2, with D perhaps matching TRBD1 (5 bases). This CDR3 has 13 amino acids. Trimming shortened V by 7 bases and J by 3 bases, and 12 bases separated the two germline ends. Germline V lookup: CDR1 LNHDA, CDR2 SQIVND (reference sequence). Here the CDR3 reads CASNPGGDYGYTF. As DNA, the CDR3 is TGTGCCAGTAACCCAGGAGGGGACTATGGCTACACCTTC.

The chain recombines TRBV4-3 with TRBJ1-2; D unresolved. V gave up 0 bases and J gave up 8 bases, with 16 bases separating them. The CDR3 sequence is 15 residues long. Germline values: CDR1 LGHNA, CDR2 YSLEER. CDR3 sequence reads: CASSQESRPTMGYTF. The CDR3 DNA reads TGCGCCAGCAGCCAAGAGTCCCGCCCAACTATGGGCTACACCTTC.

This clone came up a few times. The chain joins TRBV29-1 to TRBJ1-4; 9 bases line up with TRBD1. Germline assignment: CDR1 SQVTM and CDR2 ANQGSEA. J was trimmed by 8 bases and V by 6 bases; bases with no gene match: 10. The CDR3 contains 14 residues. The CDR3 here is CSVSPGTGREKLFF. CDR3 nucleotides: TGCAGCGTATCCCCCGGGACAGGGAGGGAAAAACTGTTTTTT.

The V and J genes are TRBV6-5 and TRBJ2-7, with 8 bases that match TRBD1. Germline V gives CDR1 MNHEY, CDR2 SVGAGI. V shed 0 bases and J 2 bases; nucleotides not matched to a gene: 3. This CDR3 has 15 amino acids. The CDR3 is CASSYSAGGPYEQYF. CDR3 coding DNA: TGTGCCAGCAGTTACTCTGCAGGGGGCCCCTACGAGCAGTACTTC.

The chain couples TRBV7-6 to TRBJ2-3, with 9 bases aligning to TRBD2. The CDR3 is 13 amino acids. The V segment lost 5 bases and the J segment 5 bases; nucleotides outside the gene matches: 2. The germline gives CDR1 SGHVS, CDR2 FNYEAQ. The CDR3 here is CASSKLAGDTQYF. Written as DNA, the CDR3 is TGTGCCAGCAGCAAACTAGCGGGAGATACGCAGTATTTT.

The V call is TRBV2, the J call TRBJ2-7, with a tentative D call TRBD1 (6 bases). The CDR3 spans 14 residues. The V gene lost 4 bases and the J gene lost 5 bases, with 15 bases spanning the gap. Per the germline V gene, CDR1 is SNHLY and CDR2 is FYNNEI. CDR3 DNA sequence: TGTGCCAGCAGTGGTCACAGGGACGCAAACGAGCAGTACTTC. Translation: CASSGHRDANEQYF.

The chain recombines TRBV6-1 with TRBJ2-5; D perhaps matches TRBD2 (6 bases). The CDR3 spans 12 residues. Germline V gene lookup returns CDR1 MNHNS and CDR2 SASEGT. V was clipped by 10 bases and J by 2 bases, with 11 bases between them. DNA for the CDR3: TGTGCCACCCGGGGGAGTCAAGAGACCCAGTACTTC. Its translation: CATRGSQETQYF.

The gene calls are TRBV29-1 and TRBJ2-7, with no clear D. CDR3 length equals 14 residues. The ends were cut back, 3 bases at V and 7 bases at J, with 19 bases in the middle. Germline lookup yields CDR1 SQVTM and CDR2 ANQGSEA. CDR3: CSVDPGRPGGEQYF. CDR3 DNA sequence: TGCAGCGTTGACCCAGGACGGCCAGGCGGAGAGCAGTACTTC.

The chain recombines TRBV11-2 with TRBJ1-2; no clear D gene. This CDR3 has 15 residues. V was cut by 4 bases and J by 5 bases, with 17 bases left in between. The germline V gene encodes CDR1 SGHAT and CDR2 FQNNGV. CDR3 nucleotide sequence: TGTGCCAGCAGCTCCGGGTTTGAGGGTACATATGGCTACACCTTC. This translates into CASSSGFEGTYGYTF.

J is TRBJ2-1 and V is TRBV15; D unresolved. Deletions cut 1 base from V and 7 bases from J, with 5 bases between. Germline V lookup: CDR1 LNHNV, CDR2 YYDKDF (reference sequence). The CDR3 runs to 12 residues. The CDR3 here is CATSRGGNEQFF. The CDR3 region has the DNA TGTGCCACCAGCAGAGGGGGAAATGAGCAGTTCTTC.

This chain uses TRBV1 with TRBJ2-5; TRBD2 is the table's D call, not checked against the DNA. TRBV1 is given as a pseudogene. The CDR3 runs 15 residues. The CDR3 DNA reads TGCACCAGCAGCCAAGGGAGACTAGCCCCAGAGACCCAGTACTTC. Its protein product is CTSSQGRLAPETQYF.

The chain uses TRBV9 and TRBJ2-7; 9 bases map to TRBD1. The CDR3 consists of 15 residues. Trimming took 4 bases from V and 2 from J; bases not matched to a gene: 7. Germline V gene lookup returns CDR1 SGDLS and CDR2 YYNGEE. CDR3 bases: TGTGCCAGCAGCCTAGGACAGGGGCTTACCTACGAGCAGTACTTC. This translates into CASSLGQGLTYEQYF.

This clone has ten or more counts. The chain recombines TRBV2 with TRBJ2-4; D is ambiguous. V was cut by 4 bases and J by 1 base, with 8 bases left in between. The length of the CDR3 is 14 residues. Per the germline V gene, CDR1 is SNHLY and CDR2 is FYNNEI. CDR3 sequence: CASSGMGAKNIQYF. CDR3 nucleotide sequence: TGTGCCAGCAGTGGCATGGGGGCCAAAAACATTCAGTACTTC.